A single sample gave rise to the 29 T cell receptor beta chains below, sequenced in a study of blood T cell repertoires in COVID-19 (dated by TCRdb to 2018 to 2020). Library preparation used the immunoSEQ multiplex PCR assay. Sourced from immuneACCESS, this table was stored by TCRdb with only in-frame sequences that have V and J called. A share of the clones is absent; for the studies checked, an unresolved V gene accounts for under half, and the remainder has no known explanation. The sample table holds just over 90,000 clones, of which 70% to 80% were seen once. The leading ten clones occupy under 20% of the sample. Sequenced sample: peripheral blood. The receptors stem from a human donor in a cohort sampled during active COVID-19.

This clone was picked up a small number of times. Within the sample, other DNA sequences also encode this same CDR3. CDR3 protein: CASRVGPVGRNIQYF. CDR3 sequence (DNA): TGTGCCAGCAGAGTTGGGCCCGTCGGGAGGAACATTCAGTACTTC. The chain uses TRBV6-5 and TRBJ2-4; TRBD2 aligns across 7 bases. The germline gives CDR1 MNHEY, CDR2 SVGAGI. CDR3 length equals 15 residues. V lost 6 bases, J lost 7 bases, and 12 bases stayed unmatched.

The V call is TRBV2, the J call TRBJ1-6; TRBD1 aligns across 8 bases. The CDR3 is made up of 15 amino acids. The V gene end was trimmed by 10 bases and the J gene end by 5 bases; junction bases not matched to a gene: 10. Germline CDR1 is SNHLY and CDR2 is FYNNEI. CDR3 coding DNA: TGTGCCACCCGGGACAGGCCCTCTAATAATTCACCCCTCCACTTT. As protein: CATRDRPSNNSPLHF. Full variable domain (rest looked up from reference TRBV2 and TRBJ1-6): EPEVTQTPSHQVTQMGQEVILRCVPISNHLYFYWYRQILGQKVEFLVSFYNNEISEKSEIFDDQFSVERPDGSNFTLKIRSTKLEDSAMYFCATRDRPSNNSPLHFGNGTRLTVT.

For the CDR3, the DNA is TGCAGCGTTGAAGTAAGGCAGGCGGGAGAGCAGTACTTC. Protein product: CSVEVRQAGEQYF. J is TRBJ2-7 and V is TRBV29-1, with D maybe TRBD2 (6 bases). V shed 1 base and J shed 7 bases, with 14 bases lying between them. Germline CDR1 reads SQVTM; CDR2 reads ANQGSEA. The CDR3 has 13 residues.

The J gene is TRBJ1-1, the V gene TRBV6-5, with D possibly TRBD1 on 5 matching bases. This CDR3 has 12 residues. The germline V and J ends were trimmed by 6 bases and 11 bases, with 16 bases remaining between them. From germline, CDR1 is MNHEY and CDR2 SVGAGI. CDR3 coding DNA: TGTGCCAGCAGACAGGCCCAGTCCGGGGCTTTCTTT. Protein: CASRQAQSGAFF.

The chain recombines TRBV5-5 with TRBJ1-2; tentatively, D is TRBD1 (6 bases). This CDR3 comprises 15 residues. CDR1 and CDR2 from the germline V gene are SGHKS and YYEKEE (reference sequence). V lost 2 bases, J lost 3 bases, and 14 bases lay in between. The chain's CDR3 is CASSFQADRDYGYTF. The CDR3 DNA reads TGTGCCAGCAGCTTTCAGGCGGACAGAGACTATGGCTACACCTTC.

This clone was seen more than once but under ten times. The chain has TRBV2 and TRBJ2-3; 7 positions agree with TRBD1. Germline V CDR1 and CDR2: SNHLY, FYNNEI. Trimming at V came to 6 bases and at J to 3 bases, leaving 3 bases not matched to a gene. This CDR3 spans 13 amino acids. The CDR3 DNA sequence: TGTGCCAGCAGACGGGACAGTACAGATACGCAGTATTTT. The encoded protein is CASRRDSTDTQYF.

CDR3 DNA: TGTGCCAGCAGCTACCAGGGGGGTGAGCAGTACTTC. It specifies CASSYQGGEQYF. The chain uses TRBV6-5 and TRBJ2-7, with D perhaps TRBD1 (7 bases). This CDR3 spans 12 amino acids. V lost 6 bases to trimming and J lost 7 bases, with 13 bases between them. The germline CDR1 and CDR2 sequences are MNHEY and SVGAGI.

This clone was seen a few times. The V gene is TRBV19, the J gene TRBJ1-1, with D unresolved. The CDR3 length is 17 residues. Germline V gene data show CDR1 as LNHDA and CDR2 as SQIVND (reference sequence). The V and J ends lost 4 bases and 1 base respectively, with 19 bases between them. The CDR3 here is CASSKTARHQKNTEAFF. The CDR3 DNA reads as TGTGCCAGTAGTAAGACGGCCCGACACCAAAAGAACACTGAAGCTTTCTTT.

This chain links TRBV5-1 with TRBJ1-1; 8 bases are shared with TRBD1. The CDR3 is 14 amino acids. V trimming: 3 bases; J trimming: 2 bases; junction bases outside the gene matches: 3. CDR1 is SGHRS and CDR2 is YFSETQ in the germline V gene. The CDR3 bases are TGCGCCAGCAGCTACGGGACAGGTAACACTGAAGCTTTCTTT. It encodes CASSYGTGNTEAFF.

This clone was observed a single time. This rearrangement joins TRBV18 to TRBJ2-2; D call uncertain. CDR1 KGHSH and CDR2 LQKENI come from the germline V gene. Trimming pared 1 base from V and 0 bases from J, leaving 9 bases between. The CDR3 extends over 16 amino acids. CDR3 nucleotide sequence: TGTGCCAGCTCACCACTTTTGGGCGCGAACACCGGGGAGCTGTTTTTT. This gives the protein CASSPLLGANTGELFF.

The chain employs TRBV18 and TRBJ2-3; the D gene is possibly TRBD1 (6 bases). Trimming shortened V by 3 bases and J by 3 bases, and 13 bases separated the two germline ends. Germline lookup yields CDR1 KGHSH and CDR2 LQKENI. The CDR3 consists of 15 residues. The CDR3 loop is CASSPSGARTDTQYF. CDR3 nucleotides: TGTGCCAGCTCACCTTCAGGGGCCCGGACAGATACGCAGTATTTT.

V gene TRBV2 combines with J gene TRBJ2-3, with a weak D call TRBD2 (5 bases). Germline CDR1 reads SNHLY; CDR2 reads FYNNEI. This CDR3 is 13 amino acids long. Trimming removed 4 bases from V and 5 bases from J, with 10 bases in between. The CDR3 DNA reads as TGTGCCAGCAGTGGAGGGTTTGGAGATACGCAGTATTTT. Translating it yields CASSGGFGDTQYF.

Only one count was recorded for this clone. The V and J genes are TRBV5-1 and TRBJ1-5; 8 nucleotides line up with TRBD1. This CDR3 region has 14 residues. CDR1 and CDR2 (germline): SGHRS, YFSETQ. V lost 4 bases and J lost 7; bases outside the gene matches: 7. Here the CDR3 reads CASSRDRGGQPQHF. In DNA, the CDR3 is TGCGCCAGCAGCCGAGACAGGGGAGGACAGCCCCAGCATTTT. Looking up the rest from reference TRBV5-1 and TRBJ1-5 gives the full variable domain: KAGVTQTPRYLIKTRGQQVTLSCSPISGHRSVSWYQQTPGQGLQFLFEYFSETQRNKGNFPGRFSGRQFSNSRSEMNVSTLELGDSALYLCASSRDRGGQPQHFGDGTRLSIL.

This clone came up a few times. Here the CDR3 DNA reads TGTGCCAGCAGCCAGGGGGGATCGGTTCCTACGCAGTATTTT. Encoded protein: CASSQGGSVPTQYF. This chain uses TRBV3-1 (or the pseudogene TRBV3-2) with TRBJ2-3, with D tentatively TRBD2 (6 bases). Germline CDR1 and CDR2: LGHDT and YNNKEL (reference sequence). The germline V and J ends were trimmed by 3 bases and 8 bases, with 15 bases remaining between them. This CDR3 has 14 residues.

This clone is a singleton in its sample. The chain links TRBV18 to TRBJ2-3; 7 positions match TRBD2. Germline V lookup: CDR1 KGHSH, CDR2 LQKENI. The CDR3 is made up of 15 amino acids. J gave up 2 bases and V 4 bases, and 6 bases lay outside the gene matches. CDR3 loop: CASSRPSGTTDTQYF. The CDR3 coding sequence is TGTGCCAGCTCACGGCCTAGCGGAACCACAGATACGCAGTATTTT.

This chain links TRBV9 with TRBJ1-6; D gene unclear. Trimming cost V 0 bases and J 9 bases, with 10 bases left between them. This CDR3 spans 14 amino acids. The germline gives CDR1 SGDLS, CDR2 YYNGEE. The CDR3 reads CASSVAGTASPLHF. The DNA of the CDR3 is TGTGCCAGCAGCGTAGCTGGTACAGCTTCACCCCTCCACTTT.

The chain's CDR3 is CASSYSTGVTDTQYF. For the CDR3, the DNA is TGTGCCAGCAGTTACTCGACAGGGGTTACAGATACGCAGTATTTT. The chain links TRBV6-5 to TRBJ2-3, with TRBD1 matching over 8 bases. Germline V gene sequence: CDR1 MNHEY, CDR2 SVGAGI. The CDR3 totals 15 residues. V lost 0 bases to trimming and J lost 3 bases; unmatched junction nucleotides: 2.

V usage is TRBV10-3 and J usage is TRBJ1-4, with 8 bases fitting TRBD1. J lost 8 bases, V lost 0 bases, and 11 bases had no gene match. The CDR3 sequence is 17 residues long. Looked up from germline, CDR1 is ENHRY and CDR2 is SYGVKD. In DNA form, the CDR3 reads TGTGCCATCAGTGAGTCGACTTTAGGACAGGGTAGGGAAAAACTGTTTTTT. It codes for CAISESTLGQGREKLFF.

The rearrangement links TRBV7-8 to TRBJ2-7; a weak D match, TRBD2 (5 bases). Trimming shortened V by 5 bases and J by 3 bases, and 11 bases separated the two germline ends. Germline V lookup: CDR1 SGHVS, CDR2 FQNEAQ. This CDR3 has 13 residues. CDR3 coding DNA: TGTGCCAGCAGCGCCGGACTTGACTACGAGCAGTACTTC. Translating gives CASSAGLDYEQYF.

This rearrangement joins TRBV18 to TRBJ1-2, with TRBD1 as a possible D gene (6 bases). V was shortened by 2 bases and J by 3 bases, with 16 bases between the two germline ends. The CDR3 has 16 residues. The germline gives CDR1 KGHSH, CDR2 LQKENI. Here the CDR3 DNA reads TGTGCCAGCTCACCAGACTACAGGGATTCCGACTATGGCTACACCTTC. It codes for CASSPDYRDSDYGYTF. Full variable domain (outside the CDR3, taken from reference TRBV18 and TRBJ1-2): NAGVMQNPRHLVRRRGQEARLRCSPMKGHSHVYWYRQLPEEGLKFMVYLQKENIIDESGMPKERFSAEFPKEGPSILRIQQVVRGDSAAYFCASSPDYRDSDYGYTFGSGTRLTVV.

The V and J genes are TRBV7-2 and TRBJ2-1; D is perhaps TRBD1 (5 bases). The V gene's germline CDR1 is SGHTA and CDR2 FQGNSA. Trimming took off 5 bases at V and 3 bases at J, with 14 bases between the two ends. CDR3 length equals 15 residues. Written as DNA, the CDR3 is TGTGCCAGCAGCGGCCAGGGTAATGGCTACAATGAGCAGTTCTTC. It translates to CASSGQGNGYNEQFF.

V is TRBV11-2 and J is TRBJ1-3; D is unresolved. Germline V gives CDR1 SGHAT, CDR2 FQNNGV. The CDR3 is 14 amino acids. V lost 0 bases to trimming and J lost 2 bases, with 5 bases between them. As DNA, the CDR3 is TGTGCCAGCAGCTTAGAACGGGCTGGAAACACCATATATTTT. Encoded protein: CASSLERAGNTIYF.

This chain links TRBV5-4 with TRBJ2-7, with 8 bases matching TRBD2. Trimming at V came to 9 bases and at J to 0 bases, leaving 5 bases not matched to a gene. Looked up from germline, CDR1 is SGHNT and CDR2 is YYREEE (reference sequence). This CDR3 has 13 amino acids. The CDR3 sequence is CAMKTSDSYEQYF. CDR3 bases: TGTGCCATGAAGACTAGCGACTCCTACGAGCAGTACTTC.

This clone has just one count. The V call is TRBV18, the J call TRBJ1-2; tentative D call: TRBD1 (5 bases). Germline CDR1 and CDR2: KGHSH and LQKENI. This CDR3 is 20 amino acids long. With 2 bases removed from V and 0 bases from J, the gap between germline ends came to 25 bases. The CDR3 protein is CASSPASGSGSPRPNYGYTF. The CDR3 DNA sequence: TGTGCCAGCTCACCAGCTTCAGGGTCAGGGTCCCCCCGGCCTAACTATGGCTACACCTTC. The full variable domain, completed using reference TRBV18 and TRBJ1-2, is NAGVMQNPRHLVRRRGQEARLRCSPMKGHSHVYWYRQLPEEGLKFMVYLQKENIIDESGMPKERFSAEFPKEGPSILRIQQVVRGDSAAYFCASSPASGSGSPRPNYGYTFGSGTRLTVV.

The chain links TRBV12-3 or TRBV12-4 to TRBJ2-5; a weak D match, TRBD2 (6 bases). V lost 2 bases, J lost 5 bases, and 9 bases lay in between. This CDR3 has 13 residues. CDR3 loop: CASSLREMETQYF. As DNA, the CDR3 is TGTGCCAGCAGTTTACGGGAGATGGAGACCCAGTACTTC.

This clone appeared a few times. The chain combines TRBV2 with TRBJ2-7; D remains ambiguous. V was cut by 1 base and J by 3 bases, with 7 bases left in between. Germline V gives CDR1 SNHLY, CDR2 FYNNEI. This CDR3 has 13 residues. The CDR3 spells CASSEGLGYEQYF. CDR3 in DNA: TGTGCCAGCAGTGAAGGGCTTGGCTACGAGCAGTACTTC.

The chain combines TRBV3-1 (or the pseudogene TRBV3-2) with TRBJ2-7; 9 bases are shared with TRBD2. CDR3 length: 16 residues. Trimming cost V 0 bases and J 3 bases; bases outside gene matches: 6. CDR1 LGHDT and CDR2 YNNKEL come from the germline V gene (reference sequence). For the CDR3, the DNA is TGTGCCAGCAGCCAAGATCTGACTAGCGGATACTACGAGCAGTACTTC. This translates into CASSQDLTSGYYEQYF.

This clone was found a few times. J is TRBJ1-5 and V is TRBV30; the D gene is possibly TRBD1 (6 bases). V gave up 5 bases and J gave up 5 bases, with 13 bases separating them. The CDR3 covers 13 residues. CDR1 and CDR2 from the germline V gene are GTSNPN and SVGIG (reference sequence). The CDR3 loop is CAWGQRTDQPQHF. CDR3 sequence (DNA): TGTGCCTGGGGACAGCGGACCGATCAGCCCCAGCATTTT. Full variable domain (remainder filled in from reference TRBV30 and TRBJ1-5): SQTIHQWPATLVQPVGSPLSLECTVEGTSNPNLYWYRQAAGRGLQLLFYSVGIGQISSEVPQNLSASRPQDRQFILSSKKLLLSDSGFYLCAWGQRTDQPQHFGDGTRLSIL.

This chain uses TRBV4-1 with TRBJ1-1, with D uncertain. The CDR3 runs 14 residues. Trimming shortened V by 1 base and J by 7 bases, and 13 bases separated the two germline ends. The V gene's germline CDR1 is MGHRA and CDR2 YSYEKL. This chain's CDR3 is CASSQGTVEGEAFF. In DNA form, the CDR3 reads TGCGCCAGCAGCCAAGGCACGGTGGAGGGTGAAGCTTTCTTT.